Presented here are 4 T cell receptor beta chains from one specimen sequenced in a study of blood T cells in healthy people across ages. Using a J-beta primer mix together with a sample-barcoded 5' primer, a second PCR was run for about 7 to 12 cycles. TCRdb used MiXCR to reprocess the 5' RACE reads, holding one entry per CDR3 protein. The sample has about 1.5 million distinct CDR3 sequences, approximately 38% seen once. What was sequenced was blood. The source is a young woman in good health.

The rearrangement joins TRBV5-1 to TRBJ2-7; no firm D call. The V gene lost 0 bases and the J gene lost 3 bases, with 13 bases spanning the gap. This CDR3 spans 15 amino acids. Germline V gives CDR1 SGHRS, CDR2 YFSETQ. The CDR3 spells CASSLDGYSSYEQYF. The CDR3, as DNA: TGCGCCAGCAGCTTGGATGGGTACTCCAGCTACGAGCAGTACTTC.

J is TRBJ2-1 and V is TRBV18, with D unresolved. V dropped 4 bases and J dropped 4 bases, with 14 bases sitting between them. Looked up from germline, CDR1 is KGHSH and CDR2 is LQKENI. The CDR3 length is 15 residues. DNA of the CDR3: TGTGCCAGCTCACAACTGGAAGCACTGTACAATGAGCAGTTCTTC. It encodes CASSQLEALYNEQFF.

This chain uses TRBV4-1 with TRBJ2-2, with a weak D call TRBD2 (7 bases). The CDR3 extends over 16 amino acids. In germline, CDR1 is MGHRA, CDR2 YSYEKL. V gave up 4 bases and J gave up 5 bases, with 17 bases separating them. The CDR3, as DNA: TGCGCCAGCAGCCTAAGTGCGGGGGCGCAGACCGGGGAGCTGTTTTTT. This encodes CASSLSAGAQTGELFF.

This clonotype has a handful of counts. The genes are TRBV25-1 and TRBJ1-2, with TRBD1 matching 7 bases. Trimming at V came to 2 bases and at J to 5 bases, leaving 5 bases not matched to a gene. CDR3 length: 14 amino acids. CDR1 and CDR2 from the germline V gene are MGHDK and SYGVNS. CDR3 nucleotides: TGTGCCAGCAGTGAAGGGACAGATTATTATGGCTACACCTTC. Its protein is CASSEGTDYYGYTF.